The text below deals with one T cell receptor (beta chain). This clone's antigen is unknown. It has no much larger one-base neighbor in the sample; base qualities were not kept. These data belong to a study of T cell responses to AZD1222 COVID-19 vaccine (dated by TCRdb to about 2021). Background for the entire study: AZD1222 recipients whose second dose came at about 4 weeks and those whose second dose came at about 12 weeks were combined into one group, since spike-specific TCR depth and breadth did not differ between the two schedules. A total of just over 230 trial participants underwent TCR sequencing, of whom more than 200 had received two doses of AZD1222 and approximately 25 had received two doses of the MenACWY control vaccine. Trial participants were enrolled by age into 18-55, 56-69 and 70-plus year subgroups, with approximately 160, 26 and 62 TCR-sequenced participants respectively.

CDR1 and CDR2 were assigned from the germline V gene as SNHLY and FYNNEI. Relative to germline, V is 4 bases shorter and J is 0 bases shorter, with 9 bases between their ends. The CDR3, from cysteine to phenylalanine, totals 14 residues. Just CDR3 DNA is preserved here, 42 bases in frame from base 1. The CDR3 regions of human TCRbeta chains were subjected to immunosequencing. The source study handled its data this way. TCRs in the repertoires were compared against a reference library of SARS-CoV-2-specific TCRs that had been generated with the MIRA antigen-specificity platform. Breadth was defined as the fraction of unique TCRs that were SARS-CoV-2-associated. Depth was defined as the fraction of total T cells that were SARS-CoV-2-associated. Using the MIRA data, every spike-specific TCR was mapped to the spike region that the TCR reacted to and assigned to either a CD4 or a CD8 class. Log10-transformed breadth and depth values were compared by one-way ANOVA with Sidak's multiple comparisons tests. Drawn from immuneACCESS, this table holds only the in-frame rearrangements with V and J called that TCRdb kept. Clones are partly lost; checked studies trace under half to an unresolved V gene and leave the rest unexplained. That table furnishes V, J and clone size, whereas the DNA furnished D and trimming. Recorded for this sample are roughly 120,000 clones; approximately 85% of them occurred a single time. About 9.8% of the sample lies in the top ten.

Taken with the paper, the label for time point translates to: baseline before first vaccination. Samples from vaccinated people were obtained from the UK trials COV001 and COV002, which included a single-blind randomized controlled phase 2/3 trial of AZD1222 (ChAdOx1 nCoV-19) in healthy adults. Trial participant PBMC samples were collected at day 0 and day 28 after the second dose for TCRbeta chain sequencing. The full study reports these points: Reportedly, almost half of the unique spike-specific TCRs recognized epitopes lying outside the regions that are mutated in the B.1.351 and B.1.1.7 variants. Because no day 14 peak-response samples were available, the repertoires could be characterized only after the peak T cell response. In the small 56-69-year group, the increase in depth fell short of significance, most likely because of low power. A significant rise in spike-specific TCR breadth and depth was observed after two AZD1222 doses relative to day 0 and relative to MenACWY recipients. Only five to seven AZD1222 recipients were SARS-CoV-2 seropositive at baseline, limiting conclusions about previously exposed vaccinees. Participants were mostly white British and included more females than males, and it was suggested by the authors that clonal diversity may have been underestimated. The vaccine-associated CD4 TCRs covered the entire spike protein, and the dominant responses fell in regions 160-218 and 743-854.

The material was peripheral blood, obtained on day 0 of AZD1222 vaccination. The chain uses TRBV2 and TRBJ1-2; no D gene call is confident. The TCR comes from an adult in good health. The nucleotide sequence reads TGTGCCAGCAGTGCGATTACGGCTAACTATGGCTACACCTTC. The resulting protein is CASSAITANYGYTF.